This T cell receptor beta chain was profiled in a study of CD4 and CD8 cells across lung adenocarcinoma regions. TCRdb ran MiXCR on the PCR reads and lists one entry per CDR3 protein. The table includes about 8,400 distinct CDR3 sequences, 55% to 60% detected once. Donors had localized lung adenocarcinoma, a non-small cell lung cancer. Specimen: CD4+ T cells from the center of a lung tumor. The receptor was isolated from a female donor with lung adenocarcinoma. The CD4 and CD8 labels of this study may be unreliable.

The CDR3 loop reads CASSALASSYNEQFF. The CDR3 region has the DNA TGCGCCAGCAGTGCACTAGCGAGTTCTTACAATGAGCAGTTCTTC. The chain employs TRBV10-2 and TRBJ2-1; 7 bases are shared with TRBD2. CDR3 size: 15 residues. Trimming at V came to 4 bases and at J to 4 bases, leaving 7 bases not matched to a gene. CDR1 is WSHSY, CDR2 SAAADI, per germline.